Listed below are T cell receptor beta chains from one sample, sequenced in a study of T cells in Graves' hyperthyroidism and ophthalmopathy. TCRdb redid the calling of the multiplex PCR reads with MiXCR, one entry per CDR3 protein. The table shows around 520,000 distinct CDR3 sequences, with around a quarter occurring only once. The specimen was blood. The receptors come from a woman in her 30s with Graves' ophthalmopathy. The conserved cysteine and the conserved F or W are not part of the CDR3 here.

AGIGNTIY | TRBJ1-3 | TRBV6-1 | 8
ASSKDRGRAQY | TRBJ2-5 | TRBV11-2 | 11
ASSIDTGYQPQH | TRBJ1-5 | TRBV19 | 12
ASSPGVANYGYT | TRBJ1-2 | TRBV7-9 | 12
SARPYQETQY | TRBJ2-5 | TRBV20-1 | 10
ASSDRGVGEAF | TRBJ1-1 | TRBV6-4 | 11
ASSQAPANEQY | TRBJ2-7 | TRBV4-3 | 11
ASSHTYLGLMVGELF | TRBJ2-2 | TRBV11-1 | 15
ATSRVSGIGQPQH | TRBJ1-5 | TRBV15 | 13
AWSVETTHGYT | TRBJ1-2 | TRBV30 | 11
ASSYERNANTGELF | TRBJ2-2 | TRBV6-5 | 14
ASSSTGIYGFT | TRBJ1-2 | TRBV7-9 | 11
ASSYPVIYGDREGYGYT | TRBJ1-2 | TRBV6-2/TRBV6-3 | 17
ASSYSAGDYGYT | TRBJ1-2 | TRBV6-5 | 12
ASSQDPRSFPEAF | TRBJ1-1 | TRBV3-1 | 13
ASSLGRGGDQPQH | TRBJ1-5 | TRBV19 | 13
ASSLRGRGNQPQH | TRBJ1-5 | TRBV12-3/TRBV12-4 | 13
ASRAENTEAF | TRBJ1-1 | TRBV19 | 10
ASSYSAGQPQH | TRBJ1-5 | TRBV6-2/TRBV6-3 | 11
SARGMGGGGYEQY | TRBJ2-7 | TRBV20-1 | 13